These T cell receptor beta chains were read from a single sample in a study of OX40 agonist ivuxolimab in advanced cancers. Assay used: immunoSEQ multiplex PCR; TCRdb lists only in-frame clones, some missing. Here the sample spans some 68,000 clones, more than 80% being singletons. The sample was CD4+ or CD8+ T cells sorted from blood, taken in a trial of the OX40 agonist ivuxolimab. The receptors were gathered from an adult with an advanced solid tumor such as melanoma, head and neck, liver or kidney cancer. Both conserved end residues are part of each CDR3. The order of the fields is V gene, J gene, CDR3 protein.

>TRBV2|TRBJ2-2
CASSDGGTQSF
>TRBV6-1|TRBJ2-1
CASSESGSYNEQFF
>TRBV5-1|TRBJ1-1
CASSGRILAANTEAFF
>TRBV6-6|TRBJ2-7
CASSSTSGSAHEQYF
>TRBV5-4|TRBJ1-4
CASSPSGVRNEKLFF
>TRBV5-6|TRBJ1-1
CASSGTGTANTEAFF
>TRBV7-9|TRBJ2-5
CASSPRTGVSQETQYF
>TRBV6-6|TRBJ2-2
CASSYSVLGYTGELFF
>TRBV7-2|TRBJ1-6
CASSLDNSPLHF
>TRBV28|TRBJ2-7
CASTTPGASYEQYF
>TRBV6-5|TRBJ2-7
CASSWDRTSYEQYF
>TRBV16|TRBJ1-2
CASSLSLAPFYGYTF
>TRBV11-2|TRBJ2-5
CASSLKGSGQGVRETQYF
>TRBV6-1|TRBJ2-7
CASRLPGTYEQYF
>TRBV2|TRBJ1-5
CASMGTGGAAQPQHF
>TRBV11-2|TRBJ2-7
CASSLTVRASYEQYF